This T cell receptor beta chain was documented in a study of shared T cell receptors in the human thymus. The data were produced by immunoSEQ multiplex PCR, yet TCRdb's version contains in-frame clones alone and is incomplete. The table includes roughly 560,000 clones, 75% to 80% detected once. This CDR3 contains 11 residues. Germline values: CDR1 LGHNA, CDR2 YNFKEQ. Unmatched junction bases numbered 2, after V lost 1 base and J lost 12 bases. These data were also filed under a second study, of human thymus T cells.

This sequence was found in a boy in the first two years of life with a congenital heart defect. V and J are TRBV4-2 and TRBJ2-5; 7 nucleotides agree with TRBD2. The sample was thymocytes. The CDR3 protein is CASSQGREEYF. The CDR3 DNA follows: TGTGCCAGCAGCCAAGGCCGGGAGGAGTACTTC.